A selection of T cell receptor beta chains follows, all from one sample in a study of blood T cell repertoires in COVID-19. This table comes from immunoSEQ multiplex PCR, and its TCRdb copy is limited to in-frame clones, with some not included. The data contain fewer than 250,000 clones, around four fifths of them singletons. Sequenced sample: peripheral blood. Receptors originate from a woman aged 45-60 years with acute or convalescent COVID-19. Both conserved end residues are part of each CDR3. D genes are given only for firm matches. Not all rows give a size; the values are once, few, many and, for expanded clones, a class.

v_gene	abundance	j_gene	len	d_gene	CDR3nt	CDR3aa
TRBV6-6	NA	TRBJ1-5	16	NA	TGTGCCAGCAGTCCCCCCGGCGGGGCGAGCAATCAGCCCCAGCATTTT	CASSPPGGASNQPQHF
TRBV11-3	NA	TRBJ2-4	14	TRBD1	TGTGCCAGCAGCCTCCGGACAGGAGAAAACATTCAGTACTTC	CASSLRTGENIQYF
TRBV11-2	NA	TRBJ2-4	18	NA	TGTGCCAGCAGCCAAAGAAATAGCGGACAACTAGCCAAAAACATTCAGTACTTC	CASSQRNSGQLAKNIQYF
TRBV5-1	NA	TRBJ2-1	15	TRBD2	TGCGCCAGCAGCCCGGGACTAGCGGGAATCAATGAGCAGTTCTTC	CASSPGLAGINEQFF
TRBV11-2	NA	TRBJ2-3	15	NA	TGTGCCAGCAGTTACGAGCGGCTAAACACAGATACGCAGTATTTT	CASSYERLNTDTQYF
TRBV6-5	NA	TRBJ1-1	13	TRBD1	TGTGCCAGCAGCCCAAGATCCGACAGGGCGGCTTTCTTT	CASSPRSDRAAFF
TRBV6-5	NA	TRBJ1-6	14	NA	TGTGCCAGCAGTGACTCCAGGGAATGGACACCCCTCCACTTT	CASSDSREWTPLHF
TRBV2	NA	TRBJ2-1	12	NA	TGTGCCAGCAGTGAAGCCGGACATGGGCAGTTCTTC	CASSEAGHGQFF
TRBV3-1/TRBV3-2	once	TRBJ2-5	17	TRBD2	TGTGCCAGCAGCCCGGAGCGGCTAGCGGGAGGTCAAGAGACCCAGTACTTC	CASSPERLAGGQETQYF
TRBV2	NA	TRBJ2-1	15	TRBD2	TGTGCCAGCAGTGGACTAGCGGGAGACTACAATGAGCAGTTCTTC	CASSGLAGDYNEQFF
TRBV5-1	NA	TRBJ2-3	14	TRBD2	TGCGCCAGCAGCTCGACTAGCGGGAGTGGTACGCAGTATTTT	CASSSTSGSGTQYF
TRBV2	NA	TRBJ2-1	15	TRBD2	TGTGCCAGCAGCCAGACTAGCGCACAACCCAATGAGCAGTTCTTC	CASSQTSAQPNEQFF
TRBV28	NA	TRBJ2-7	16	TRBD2	TGTGCCAGCAGTTCACTCCTAGCGGGACCTAACTACGAGCAGTACTTC	CASSSLLAGPNYEQYF
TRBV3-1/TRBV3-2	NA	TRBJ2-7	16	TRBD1	TGTGCCAGCAGCCAAAATTCCGGGACAGGGTACAACGAGCAGTACTTC	CASSQNSGTGYNEQYF
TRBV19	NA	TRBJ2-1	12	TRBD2	TGTGCCCAGCGGGAGGGATACAATGAGCAGTTCTTC	CAQREGYNEQFF
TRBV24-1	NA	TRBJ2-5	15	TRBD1	TGTGCCACCAGTGATTGGGAGACAGGGAAAGAGACCCAGTACTTC	CATSDWETGKETQYF
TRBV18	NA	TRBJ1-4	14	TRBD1	TGTGCCAGCTCTCAAGGACAGGGGAATGAAAAACTGTTTTTT	CASSQGQGNEKLFF
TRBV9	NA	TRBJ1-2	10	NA	TGTGCCAGCAGCGGAGGCGGCTACACCTTC	CASSGGGYTF
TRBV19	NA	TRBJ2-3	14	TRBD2	TGTGCCAGTACCACGGGAGGGGGCACAGATACGCAGTATTTT	CASTTGGGTDTQYF
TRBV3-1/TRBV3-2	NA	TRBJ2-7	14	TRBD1	TGTGCCAGCAGCCCCGGGACAGGCTCCTACGAGCAGTACTTC	CASSPGTGSYEQYF
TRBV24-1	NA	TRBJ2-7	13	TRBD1	TGTGCCATCCTCGGGACAGGGATCTACGAGCAGTACTTC	CAILGTGIYEQYF
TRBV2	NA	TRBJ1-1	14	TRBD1	TGTGCCAGCAGTCGGGACAGCATGAACACTGAAGCTTTCTTT	CASSRDSMNTEAFF
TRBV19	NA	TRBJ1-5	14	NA	TGTGCCAGCACGACAGGTAATCGCAATCAGCCCCAGCATTTT	CASTTGNRNQPQHF
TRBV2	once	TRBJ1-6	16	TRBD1	TGTGCCAGCAGTGTAAGATCGGGGACAGGGGATTCACCCCTCCACTTT	CASSVRSGTGDSPLHF
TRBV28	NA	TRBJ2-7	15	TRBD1	TGTGCCAGCAGTTTACGGGACAGTGGGACCTACGAGCAGTACTTC	CASSLRDSGTYEQYF
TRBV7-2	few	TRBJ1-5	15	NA	TGTGCCAGCAGCTTAGGACAGTCAGGGAATCAGCCCCAGCATTTT	CASSLGQSGNQPQHF
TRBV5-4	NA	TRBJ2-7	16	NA	TGTGCCAGCAGCCCTGGCGGGGGACAACTCTCCTACGAGCAGTACTTC	CASSPGGGQLSYEQYF
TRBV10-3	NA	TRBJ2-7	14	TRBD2	TGTGCCATCAGGGACGGGGGGAGCTCCTACGAGCAGTACTTC	CAIRDGGSSYEQYF
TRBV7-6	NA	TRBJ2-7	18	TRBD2	TGTGCCAGCAGCTTAGGAAGGGGGACTAGCGGACTCACCTACGAGCAGTACTTC	CASSLGRGTSGLTYEQYF
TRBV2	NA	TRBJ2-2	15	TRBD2	TGTGCCAGCAGTGTCGGGGCGGGAGTAGCCGGGGAGCTGTTTTTT	CASSVGAGVAGELFF
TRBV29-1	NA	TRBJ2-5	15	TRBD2	TGCAGCGTTTTAGGACTAGCGGGAGAGTTGGAGACCCAGTACTTC	CSVLGLAGELETQYF
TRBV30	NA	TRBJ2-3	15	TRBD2	TGTGCCTGGTATGAGCTAGCGGGGAGCACAGATACGCAGTATTTT	CAWYELAGSTDTQYF
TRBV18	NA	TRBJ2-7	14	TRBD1	TGTGCCAGCTCACCCGGACAGGGGCCGGAGGAGCAGTACTTC	CASSPGQGPEEQYF
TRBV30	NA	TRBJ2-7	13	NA	TGTGCCTGGAGGGACAGTAACTCCTACGAGCAGTACTTC	CAWRDSNSYEQYF
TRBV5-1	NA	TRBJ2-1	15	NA	TGCGCCAGCAGCAGGGAGGGGGAGGACAACAATGAGCAGTTCTTC	CASSREGEDNNEQFF
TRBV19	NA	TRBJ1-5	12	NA	TGTGCCAGTAGTATTGGGGGGGAGACCCAGCATTTT	CASSIGGETQHF
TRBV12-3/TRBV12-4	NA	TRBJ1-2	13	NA	TGTGCCAGCAGTTTACAGGGGAACTATGGCTACACCTTC	CASSLQGNYGYTF
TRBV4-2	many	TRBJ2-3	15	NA	TGTGCCAGCAGCCAATTAGGGGCTAGCACAGATACGCAGTATTTT	CASSQLGASTDTQYF
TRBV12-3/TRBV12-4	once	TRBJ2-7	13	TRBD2	TGTGCCAGCAGGCCTGGGACTAGCCACGAGCAGTACTTC	CASRPGTSHEQYF
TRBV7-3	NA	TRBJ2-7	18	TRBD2	TGTGCCAGCAGCCTCATAAATTGGACTAGCGGGAGTTCCTACGAGCAGTACTTC	CASSLINWTSGSSYEQYF
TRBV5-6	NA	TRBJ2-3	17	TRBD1	TGTGCCAGCAGCTGGGTGAGTAACAGGGGGCACGTAGATACGCAGTATTTT	CASSWVSNRGHVDTQYF
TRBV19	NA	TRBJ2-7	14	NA	TGTGCCAGTGCCATGGGGTCCCGGGGGAACGAGCAGTACTTC	CASAMGSRGNEQYF